A selection of T cell receptor beta chains follows, all from one sample in a study of blood T cell repertoires in COVID-19. Using immunoSEQ multiplex PCR, the repertoire was profiled, and TCRdb retains in-frame clones only, with some absent. The top ten clones hold roughly 2.1% of a sample with 280,000 or so clones, 75% to 90% of them seen once. The sample consisted of peripheral blood. All receptors come from a woman aged 25 to 45 who had recovered from COVID-19. CDR3s include the opening cysteine and the closing phenylalanine or tryptophan. The order of the fields is J gene, D gene, clone size, CDR3 length, V gene, CDR3 DNA, CDR3 protein. A D gene is named only where the DNA matches it firmly. Clone size is given for some rows only: seen once, a few or many times, or a class if the clone is expanded.

J gene: TRBJ1-4
D gene: TRBD1
clone size: .
CDR3 length: 14
V gene: TRBV25-1
CDR3 DNA: TGTGCCAGCATTGGCTGGACAGGGGATGAAAAACTGTTTTTT
CDR3 protein: CASIGWTGDEKLFF

J gene: TRBJ2-7
D gene: TRBD2
clone size: .
CDR3 length: 13
V gene: TRBV7-2
CDR3 DNA: TGTGCCAGCAGCTTAGCACCGGGACTAGCGGGCCCCTTC
CDR3 protein: CASSLAPGLAGPF

J gene: TRBJ1-3
D gene: TRBD1
clone size: few
CDR3 length: 18
V gene: TRBV19
CDR3 DNA: TGTGCCAGTATCAGCTACCCACCGGGACAGGGGTCTGGAAACACCATATATTTT
CDR3 protein: CASISYPPGQGSGNTIYF

J gene: TRBJ1-2
D gene: .
clone size: .
CDR3 length: 14
V gene: TRBV5-1
CDR3 DNA: TGCGCCAGCACCGCAAACCAGGGGAGTTATGGCTACACCTTC
CDR3 protein: CASTANQGSYGYTF

J gene: TRBJ2-2
D gene: .
clone size: once
CDR3 length: 14
V gene: TRBV5-6
CDR3 DNA: TGTGCCAGCAGCCGCGGGGACTACACCGGGGAGCTGTTTTTT
CDR3 protein: CASSRGDYTGELFF

J gene: TRBJ2-5
D gene: TRBD1
clone size: once
CDR3 length: 16
V gene: TRBV30
CDR3 DNA: TGTGCCTGGAACCCTATCTCAGGGGGCTGGCAAGAGACCCAGTACTTC
CDR3 protein: CAWNPISGGWQETQYF

J gene: TRBJ2-3
D gene: TRBD2
clone size: once
CDR3 length: 18
V gene: TRBV4-1
CDR3 DNA: TGCGCCAGCAGCCAAGGAGCGGGGGGCACCTCGTCCACAGATACGCAGTATTTT
CDR3 protein: CASSQGAGGTSSTDTQYF

J gene: TRBJ1-2
D gene: .
clone size: .
CDR3 length: 12
V gene: TRBV29-1
CDR3 DNA: TGCAGCGTTTTTGGGCTGTACTATGGCTACACCTTC
CDR3 protein: CSVFGLYYGYTF

J gene: TRBJ2-7
D gene: TRBD2
clone size: .
CDR3 length: 15
V gene: TRBV4-1
CDR3 DNA: TGCGCCAGCACCCTTGAGGCGGGGGGTGCGTCCGAGCAGTACTTC
CDR3 protein: CASTLEAGGASEQYF

J gene: TRBJ2-1
D gene: TRBD2
clone size: .
CDR3 length: 17
V gene: TRBV6-4
CDR3 DNA: TGTGCCAGCTCTTATACCCCCTCTAGCGGGAGGATCGGTGAGCAGTTCTTC
CDR3 protein: CASSYTPSSGRIGEQFF

J gene: TRBJ1-2
D gene: TRBD1
clone size: .
CDR3 length: 13
V gene: TRBV7-2
CDR3 DNA: TGTGCCAGCAGATACGGGACAGAGTATGGCTACACCTTC
CDR3 protein: CASRYGTEYGYTF

J gene: TRBJ1-5
D gene: TRBD1
clone size: .
CDR3 length: 16
V gene: TRBV18
CDR3 DNA: TGTGCCAGCTCACCGTGGGACAGGGGGATTGGTCAGCCCCAGCATTTT
CDR3 protein: CASSPWDRGIGQPQHF

J gene: TRBJ2-3
D gene: .
clone size: once
CDR3 length: 17
V gene: TRBV3-1/TRBV3-2
CDR3 DNA: TGTGCCAGCAGCCAAGGCCCTGGGGGGATTACCACAGATACGCAGTATTTT
CDR3 protein: CASSQGPGGITTDTQYF

J gene: TRBJ2-5
D gene: .
clone size: .
CDR3 length: 14
V gene: TRBV5-1
CDR3 DNA: TGCGCCAGCAGCCCCGAGGCAGGGTTAGAGACCCAGTACTTC
CDR3 protein: CASSPEAGLETQYF

J gene: TRBJ2-3
D gene: TRBD2
clone size: few
CDR3 length: 15
V gene: TRBV7-2
CDR3 DNA: TGTGCCAGCAGCGCTTACGGGGGGTCCCAGGGATGGCAGTATTTT
CDR3 protein: CASSAYGGSQGWQYF

J gene: TRBJ1-6
D gene: .
clone size: .
CDR3 length: 13
V gene: TRBV19
CDR3 DNA: TGTGCCAGTAGTTCGGGGGATAATTCACCCCTCCACTTT
CDR3 protein: CASSSGDNSPLHF

J gene: TRBJ2-2
D gene: .
clone size: .
CDR3 length: 13
V gene: TRBV12-3/TRBV12-4
CDR3 DNA: TGTGCCAGCAGTCCACAGGGTTTTAGGGAGCTGTTTTTT
CDR3 protein: CASSPQGFRELFF

J gene: TRBJ1-6
D gene: .
clone size: .
CDR3 length: 16
V gene: TRBV7-9
CDR3 DNA: TGTGCCAGCAGCTTAGCGCCAACAGACTATAATTCACCCCTCCACTTT
CDR3 protein: CASSLAPTDYNSPLHF

J gene: TRBJ2-7
D gene: .
clone size: .
CDR3 length: 14
V gene: TRBV4-2
CDR3 DNA: TGTGCCAGCAGCCAAGGGGAGGGGGCCTACGAGCAGTACTTC
CDR3 protein: CASSQGEGAYEQYF

J gene: TRBJ2-7
D gene: TRBD1
clone size: few
CDR3 length: 13
V gene: TRBV30
CDR3 DNA: TGTGCCTGGAGCCTGGACAGGGGCGACGAGCAGTACTTC
CDR3 protein: CAWSLDRGDEQYF

J gene: TRBJ2-7
D gene: TRBD1
clone size: .
CDR3 length: 14
V gene: TRBV10-1
CDR3 DNA: TGCGCCAGCAGTCCCGGGACAGGGGTGTACGAGCAGTACTTC
CDR3 protein: CASSPGTGVYEQYF

J gene: TRBJ2-7
D gene: .
clone size: .
CDR3 length: 13
V gene: TRBV5-1
CDR3 DNA: TGCGCCAGCAGCTCCGAAGACAGAACTGAGCAGTACTTC
CDR3 protein: CASSSEDRTEQYF

J gene: TRBJ2-7
D gene: .
clone size: .
CDR3 length: 16
V gene: TRBV19
CDR3 DNA: TGTGCCAGTAGTCCAAGCCCGACGGGTGTCCGGGTCGAGCAGTACTTC
CDR3 protein: CASSPSPTGVRVEQYF

J gene: TRBJ1-2
D gene: TRBD1
clone size: .
CDR3 length: 13
V gene: TRBV2
CDR3 DNA: TGTGCCAGCCTAGAACAGGGGAACTATGGCTACACCTTC
CDR3 protein: CASLEQGNYGYTF

J gene: TRBJ1-2
D gene: TRBD1
clone size: .
CDR3 length: 14
V gene: TRBV24-1
CDR3 DNA: TGTGCCACCAGTGACCGACAGGGCTTGAGTGGCTACACCTTC
CDR3 protein: CATSDRQGLSGYTF

J gene: TRBJ2-6
D gene: TRBD1
clone size: once
CDR3 length: 18
V gene: TRBV7-9
CDR3 DNA: TGTGCCAGCAGTAGGACAGGAACCTTAAGCTCTGGGGCCAACGTCCTGACTTTC
CDR3 protein: CASSRTGTLSSGANVLTF

J gene: TRBJ2-5
D gene: TRBD2
clone size: .
CDR3 length: 13
V gene: TRBV5-4
CDR3 DNA: TGTGCCAGCAGCTCAGGGACTACCTTAGACCAGTACTTC
CDR3 protein: CASSSGTTLDQYF

J gene: TRBJ2-1
D gene: .
clone size: few
CDR3 length: 13
V gene: TRBV6-2/TRBV6-3
CDR3 DNA: TGTGCCAGCAGTTACCGGGACAACAATGAGCAGTTCTTC
CDR3 protein: CASSYRDNNEQFF

J gene: TRBJ2-1
D gene: .
clone size: .
CDR3 length: 15
V gene: TRBV19
CDR3 DNA: TGTGCCAGTACCCCTTCTGCGGGATCCTACAATGAGCAGTTCTTC
CDR3 protein: CASTPSAGSYNEQFF

J gene: TRBJ2-3
D gene: TRBD1
clone size: .
CDR3 length: 16
V gene: TRBV4-1
CDR3 DNA: TGCGCCAGCAGCCAATACGGACAGGGGGGAACAGATACGCAGTATTTT
CDR3 protein: CASSQYGQGGTDTQYF

J gene: TRBJ1-1
D gene: TRBD1
clone size: .
CDR3 length: 13
V gene: TRBV28
CDR3 DNA: TGTGCCAGCAGTCCTACAGGGGGCACTGAAGCTTTCTTT
CDR3 protein: CASSPTGGTEAFF

J gene: TRBJ1-1
D gene: .
clone size: .
CDR3 length: 14
V gene: TRBV15
CDR3 DNA: TGTGCCACCAGGTCTCCAGGACAGAACACTGAAGCTTTCTTT
CDR3 protein: CATRSPGQNTEAFF

J gene: TRBJ1-6
D gene: TRBD1
clone size: .
CDR3 length: 15
V gene: TRBV7-2
CDR3 DNA: TGTGCCAGCCACGACAGGGGCCGGGATAATTCACCCCTCCACTTT
CDR3 protein: CASHDRGRDNSPLHF

J gene: TRBJ2-7
D gene: .
clone size: .
CDR3 length: 14
V gene: TRBV7-9
CDR3 DNA: TGTGCCAGCAGCTCACTGACAGACTCCTACGAGCAGTACTTC
CDR3 protein: CASSSLTDSYEQYF